The 17 T cell receptor beta chains below were found in one sample sequenced in a study of blood T cell repertoires in COVID-19. Assay used: immunoSEQ multiplex PCR; TCRdb lists only in-frame clones, some missing. The table has 150,000 to 200,000 clones, roughly nine tenths seen once; the top ten hold about 3%. Input material: peripheral blood. The receptor set was obtained from a man aged 55 to 70 with acute or convalescent COVID-19.

The chain employs TRBV6-5 and TRBJ1-4; D gene unclear. Per the germline V gene, CDR1 is MNHEY and CDR2 is SVGAGI. The CDR3 extends over 13 amino acids. V gave up 7 bases and J gave up 5 bases, with 11 bases separating them. CDR3 loop: CASKRGGNEKLFF. The DNA for the CDR3 is TGTGCCAGCAAGCGGGGTGGGAATGAAAAACTGTTTTTT.

J is TRBJ1-4 and V is TRBV6-5; 8 nucleotides agree with TRBD1. Germline lookup yields CDR1 MNHEY and CDR2 SVGAGI. With 5 bases clipped from V and 5 bases from J, the junction kept 4 bases outside the gene matches. This CDR3 is built from 14 residues. In nucleotides, the CDR3 is TGTGCCAGCAGTCGGACAGGGCAGAATGAAAAACTGTTTTTT. Encoded protein: CASSRTGQNEKLFF.

The gene calls are TRBV5-1 and TRBJ2-6; 9 bases line up with TRBD1. Germline-derived CDR1 and CDR2 are SGHRS and YFSETQ. This CDR3 has 17 amino acids. The junction had 6 bases not matched to a gene; V was cut back by 2 bases and J by 3 bases. The DNA of the CDR3 is TGCGCCAGCAGCTTACAGGGGGCAGAAATTGGGGCCAACGTCCTGACTTTC. Residues: CASSLQGAEIGANVLTF.

The chain carries TRBV18 and TRBJ2-5; 10 nucleotides line up with TRBD2. With V trimmed by 3 bases and J by 0 bases, 4 bases remained unmatched. CDR3 length equals 16 residues. CDR1 KGHSH and CDR2 LQKENI come from the germline V gene. In DNA form, the CDR3 reads TGTGCCAGCTCACCCTCGGGACTAGCGCACCAAGAGACCCAGTACTTC. It yields the protein CASSPSGLAHQETQYF.

The chain joins TRBV6-6 to TRBJ2-2; possible D gene TRBD1, 6 bases. Germline CDR1 reads MNHNY; CDR2 reads SVGAGI (reference sequence). The CDR3 spans 14 residues. The ends were cut back, 8 bases at V and 5 bases at J, with 15 bases in the middle. CDR3 sequence: CASGGRGGTGELFF. CDR3 coding DNA: TGTGCCAGCGGCGGCAGGGGTGGAACCGGGGAGCTGTTTTTT.

This chain uses TRBV19 with TRBJ2-3; TRBD1 matches 7 bases. CDR3 length: 15 residues. The trim removed 10 bases at V and 2 bases at J, leaving 12 bases unmatched. The germline gives CDR1 LNHDA, CDR2 SQIVND (reference sequence). The CDR3 nucleotides read TGTGCCACCACACAGGGGTTTGGGCTCACAGATACGCAGTATTTT. Residues: CATTQGFGLTDTQYF.

V is TRBV10-1 and J is TRBJ2-1; no reliable D call. This CDR3 comprises 15 residues. Trimming took off 5 bases at V and 7 bases at J, with 18 bases between the two ends. Germline V gene data show CDR1 as WNHNN and CDR2 as SYGVQD (reference sequence). The CDR3 loop reads CASSKSLGGENEQFF. DNA for the CDR3: TGCGCCAGCAGTAAATCTCTAGGCGGAGAAAATGAGCAGTTCTTC.

The V and J genes are TRBV10-2 and TRBJ1-2; D is possibly TRBD1 (6 bases). The CDR3 loop spans 13 amino acids. The V end was cut by 3 bases, the J end by 8 bases, with 13 bases between. CDR1 is WSHSY and CDR2 is SAAADI in the germline V gene. The CDR3 sequence is CASSDGGAWGYTF. CDR3 DNA: TGCGCCAGCAGTGACGGGGGGGCTTGGGGCTACACCTTC.

The count of this clone is one. The genes are TRBV6-5 and TRBJ1-2, with D unclear. Per germline, CDR1 MNHEY and CDR2 SVGAGI. The V gene lost 7 bases and the J gene lost 3 bases, with 18 bases spanning the gap. CDR3 length: 15 amino acids. The CDR3, as DNA: TGTGCCAGCAAACGTAGAGGGTCCACGGACTATGGCTACACCTTC. Protein sequence: CASKRRGSTDYGYTF.

The chain has TRBV6-5 and TRBJ2-1, with a possible D match to TRBD2 (6 bases). V gave up 5 bases and J gave up 8 bases, with 16 bases separating them. Germline CDR1 MNHEY, CDR2 SVGAGI. CDR3 length: 14 residues. CDR3 DNA: TGTGCCAGCAGTCCGGGACTGGCAGGCGATGAGCAGTTCTTC. Protein product: CASSPGLAGDEQFF.

The rearrangement links TRBV6-1 to TRBJ2-7; D is perhaps TRBD1 (5 bases). CDR3 length: 13 residues. The V gene lost 8 bases and the J gene lost 5 bases, with 16 bases spanning the gap. Looked up from germline, CDR1 is MNHNS and CDR2 is SASEGT. The CDR3 coding sequence is TGTGCCAGCGCTTTACAGGTCCCCAACGAGCAGTACTTC. As protein: CASALQVPNEQYF.

The chain has TRBV18 and TRBJ1-3; no definite D call. Germline loops: CDR1 KGHSH, CDR2 LQKENI. CDR3 length: 15 amino acids. V was pared by 3 bases and J by 0 bases, with 9 bases between. The CDR3 DNA sequence: TGTGCCAGCTCACCCGACATCAACTCTGGAAACACCATATATTTT. It is translated as CASSPDINSGNTIYF.

This chain links TRBV19 with TRBJ2-3, with 8 positions matching TRBD2. CDR1 is LNHDA, CDR2 SQIVND, per germline (reference sequence). This CDR3 has 16 amino acids. The V segment lost 3 bases and the J segment 2 bases; nucleotides outside the gene matches: 7. CDR3 sequence: CASSIAGGGSTDTQYF. The CDR3 region has the DNA TGTGCCAGTAGTATTGCCGGGGGGGGGTCCACAGATACGCAGTATTTT.

V usage is TRBV27 and J usage is TRBJ2-7; perhaps TRBD1 as D (6 bases). The CDR3 spans 12 residues. The ends were cut back, 3 bases at V and 6 bases at J, with 9 bases in the middle. CDR1 and CDR2 (germline): MNHEY, SMNVEV (reference sequence). The CDR3 sequence is CASSFPGAEQYF. The CDR3 DNA follows: TGTGCCAGCAGTTTCCCAGGGGCCGAGCAGTACTTC.

Of note for this clone: One end of the junction fails to match germline, which may point to a read error. V and J are TRBV24-1 and TRBJ2-1; 9 bases fit TRBD1. CDR3 size: 16 residues. CDR1 is KGHDR, CDR2 SFDVKD, per germline. DNA for the CDR3: TGTGCCACCAGTGATCCCGACAGGGGGGGCGAGCGCTTCCTAGTCTTC. This codes for CATSDPDRGGERFLVF.

This chain uses TRBV7-9 with TRBJ1-4; perhaps TRBD1 as D (5 bases). V was pared by 5 bases and J by 4 bases, with 11 bases between. The CDR3 has 14 residues. Per germline, CDR1 SEHNR and CDR2 FQNEAQ (reference sequence). The CDR3 loop reads CASSPYDSNEKLFF. DNA for the CDR3: TGTGCCAGCAGCCCCTATGACAGTAATGAAAAACTGTTTTTT. Complete variable domain (other parts from reference TRBV7-9 and TRBJ1-4): DTGVSQNPRHKITKRGQNVTFRCDPISEHNRLYWYRQTLGQGPEFLTYFQNEAQLEKSRLLSDRFSAERPKGSFSTLEIQRTEQGDSAMYLCASSPYDSNEKLFFGSGTQLSVL.

CDR3 residues: CASSLGGGGARNSPLHF. CDR3 sequence (DNA): TGTGCCAGCAGCTTAGGTGGCGGGGGCGCAAGGAATTCACCCCTCCACTTT. The chain combines TRBV7-9 with TRBJ1-6; D is possibly TRBD1 (6 bases). The ends were cut back, 1 base at V and 7 bases at J, with 17 bases in the middle. CDR1 and CDR2 (germline): SEHNR, FQNEAQ (reference sequence). This CDR3 spans 17 amino acids.